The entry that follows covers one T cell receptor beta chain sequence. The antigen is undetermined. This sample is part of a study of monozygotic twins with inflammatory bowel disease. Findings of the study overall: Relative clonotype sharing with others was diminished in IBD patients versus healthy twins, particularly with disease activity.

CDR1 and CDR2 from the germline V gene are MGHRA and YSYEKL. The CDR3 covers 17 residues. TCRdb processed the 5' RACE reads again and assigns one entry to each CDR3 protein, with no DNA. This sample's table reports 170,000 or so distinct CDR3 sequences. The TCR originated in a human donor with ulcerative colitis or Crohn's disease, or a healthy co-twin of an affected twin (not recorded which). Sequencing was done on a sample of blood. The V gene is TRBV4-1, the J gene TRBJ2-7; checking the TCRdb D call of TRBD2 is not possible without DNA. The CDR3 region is CASSLRPLARTSYEQYF.